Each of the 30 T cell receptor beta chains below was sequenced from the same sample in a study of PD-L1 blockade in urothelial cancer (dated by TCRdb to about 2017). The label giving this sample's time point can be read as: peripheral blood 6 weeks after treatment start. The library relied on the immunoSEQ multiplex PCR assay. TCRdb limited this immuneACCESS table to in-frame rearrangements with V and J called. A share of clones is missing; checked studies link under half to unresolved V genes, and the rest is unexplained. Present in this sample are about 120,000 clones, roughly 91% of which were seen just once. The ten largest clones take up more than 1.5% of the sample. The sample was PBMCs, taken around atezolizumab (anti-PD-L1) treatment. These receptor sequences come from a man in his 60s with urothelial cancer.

The CDR3 DNA reads TGTGCCAGCAGTCCCCGTTGGAGTCCCGAGCAGTACTTC. It translates to CASSPRWSPEQYF. The chain uses TRBV6-6 and TRBJ2-7; D unclear. V was clipped by 5 bases and J by 6 bases, with 14 bases between them. Germline lookup yields CDR1 MNHNY and CDR2 SVGAGI (reference sequence). This CDR3 region has 13 residues.

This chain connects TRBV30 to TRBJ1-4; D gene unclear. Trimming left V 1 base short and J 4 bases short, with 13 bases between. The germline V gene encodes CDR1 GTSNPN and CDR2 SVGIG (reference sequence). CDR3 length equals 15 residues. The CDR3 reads CAWSDPGILNEKLFF. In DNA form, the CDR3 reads TGTGCCTGGAGTGATCCGGGAATCCTTAATGAAAAACTGTTTTTT.

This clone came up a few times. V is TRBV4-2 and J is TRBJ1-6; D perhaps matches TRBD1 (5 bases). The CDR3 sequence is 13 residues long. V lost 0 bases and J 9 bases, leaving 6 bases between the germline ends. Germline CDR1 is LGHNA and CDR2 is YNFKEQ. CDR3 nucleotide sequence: TGTGCCAGCAGCCAAGATAGGGGTTCACCCCTCCACTTT. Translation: CASSQDRGSPLHF.

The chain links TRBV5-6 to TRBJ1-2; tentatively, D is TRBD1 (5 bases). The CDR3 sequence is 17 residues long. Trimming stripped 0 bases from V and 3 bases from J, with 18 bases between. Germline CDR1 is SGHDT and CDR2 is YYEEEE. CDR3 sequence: CASSLAKSGGGYYGYTF. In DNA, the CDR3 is TGTGCCAGCAGCTTGGCCAAAAGTGGCGGGGGGTACTATGGCTACACCTTC.

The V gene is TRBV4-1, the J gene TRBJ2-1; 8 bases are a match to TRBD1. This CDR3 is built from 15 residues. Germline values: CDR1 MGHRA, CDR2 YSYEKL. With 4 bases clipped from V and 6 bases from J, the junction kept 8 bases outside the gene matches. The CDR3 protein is CASSPRDRLVNEQFF. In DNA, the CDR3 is TGCGCCAGCAGCCCTAGGGACAGGTTGGTCAATGAGCAGTTCTTC.

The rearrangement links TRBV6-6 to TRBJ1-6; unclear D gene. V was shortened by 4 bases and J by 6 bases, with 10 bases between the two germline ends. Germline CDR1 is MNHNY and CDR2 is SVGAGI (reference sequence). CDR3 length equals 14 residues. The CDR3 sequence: CASSSGSSNSPLHF. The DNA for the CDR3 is TGTGCCAGCAGTTCCGGGAGCTCTAATTCACCCCTCCACTTT.

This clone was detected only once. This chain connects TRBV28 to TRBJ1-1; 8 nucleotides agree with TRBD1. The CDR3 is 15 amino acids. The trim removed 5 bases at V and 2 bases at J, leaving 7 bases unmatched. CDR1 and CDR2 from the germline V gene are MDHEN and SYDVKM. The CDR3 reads CASSGLGQDNTEAFF. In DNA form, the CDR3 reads TGTGCCAGCAGTGGGTTGGGACAGGATAACACTGAAGCTTTCTTT.

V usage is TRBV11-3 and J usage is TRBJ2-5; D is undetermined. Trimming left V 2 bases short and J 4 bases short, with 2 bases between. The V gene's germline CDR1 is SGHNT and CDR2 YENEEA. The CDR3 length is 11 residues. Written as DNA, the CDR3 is TGTGCCAGCAGCTTACGAGAGACCCAGTACTTC. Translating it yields CASSLRETQYF.

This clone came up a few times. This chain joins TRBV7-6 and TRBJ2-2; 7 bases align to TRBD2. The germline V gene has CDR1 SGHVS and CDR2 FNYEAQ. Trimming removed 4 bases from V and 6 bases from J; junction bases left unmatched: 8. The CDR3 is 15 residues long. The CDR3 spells CASSSVTSPSGELFF. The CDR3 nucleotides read TGTGCCAGCAGCTCCGTGACTAGCCCCTCCGGGGAGCTGTTTTTT.

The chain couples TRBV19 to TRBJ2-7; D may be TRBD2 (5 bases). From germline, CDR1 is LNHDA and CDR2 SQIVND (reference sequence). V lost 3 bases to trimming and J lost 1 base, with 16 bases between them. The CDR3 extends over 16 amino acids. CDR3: CASSMVGKRTSYEQYF. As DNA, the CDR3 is TGTGCCAGTAGTATGGTCGGGAAACGGACTTCCTACGAGCAGTACTTC.

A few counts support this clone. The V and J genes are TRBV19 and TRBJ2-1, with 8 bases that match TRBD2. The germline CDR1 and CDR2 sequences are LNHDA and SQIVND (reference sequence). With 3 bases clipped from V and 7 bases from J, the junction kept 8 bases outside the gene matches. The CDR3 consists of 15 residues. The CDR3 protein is CASSIRGLDGNEQFF. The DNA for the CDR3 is TGTGCCAGTAGTATTAGGGGACTAGACGGGAATGAGCAGTTCTTC. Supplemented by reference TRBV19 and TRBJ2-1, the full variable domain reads DGGITQSPKYLFRKEGQNVTLSCEQNLNHDAMYWYRQDPGQGLRLIYYSQIVNDFQKGDIAEGYSVSREKKESFPLTVTSAQKNPTAFYLCASSIRGLDGNEQFFGPGTRLTVL.

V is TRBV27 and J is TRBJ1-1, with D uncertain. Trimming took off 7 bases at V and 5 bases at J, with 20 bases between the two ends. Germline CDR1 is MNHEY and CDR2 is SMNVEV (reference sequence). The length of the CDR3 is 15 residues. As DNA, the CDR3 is TGTGCCAGCACCCCGCGTTTGGGGAGGGAAACTGAAGCTTTCTTT. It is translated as CASTPRLGRETEAFF.

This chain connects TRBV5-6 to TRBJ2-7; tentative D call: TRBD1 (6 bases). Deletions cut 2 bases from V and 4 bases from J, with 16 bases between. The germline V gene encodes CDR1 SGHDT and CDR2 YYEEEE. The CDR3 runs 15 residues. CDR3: CASSFTGLVLYEQYF. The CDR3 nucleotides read TGTGCCAGCAGCTTCACAGGGCTGGTGTTATACGAGCAGTACTTC. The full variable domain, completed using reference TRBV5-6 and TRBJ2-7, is DAGVTQSPTHLIKTRGQQVTLRCSPKSGHDTVSWYQQALGQGPQFIFQYYEEEERQRGNFPDRFSGHQFPNYSSELNVNALLLGDSALYLCASSFTGLVLYEQYFGPGTRLTVT.

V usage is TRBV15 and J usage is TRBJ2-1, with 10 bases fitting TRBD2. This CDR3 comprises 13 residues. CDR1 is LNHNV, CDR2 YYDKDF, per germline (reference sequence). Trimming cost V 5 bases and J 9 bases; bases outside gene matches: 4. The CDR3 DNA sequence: TGTGCCACCAGCCTGGCTAGCGGGGGTGAGCAGTTCTTC. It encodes CATSLASGGEQFF.

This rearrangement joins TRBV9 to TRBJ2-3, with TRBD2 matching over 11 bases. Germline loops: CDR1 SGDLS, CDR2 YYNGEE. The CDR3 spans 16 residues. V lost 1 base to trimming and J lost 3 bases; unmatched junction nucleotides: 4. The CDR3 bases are TGTGCCAGCAGCGTAACTAGCGGGAGCGTTACAGATACGCAGTATTTT. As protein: CASSVTSGSVTDTQYF.

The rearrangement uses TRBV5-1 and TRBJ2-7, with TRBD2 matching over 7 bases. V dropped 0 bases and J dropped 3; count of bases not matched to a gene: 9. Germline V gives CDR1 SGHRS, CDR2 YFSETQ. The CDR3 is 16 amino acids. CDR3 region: CASSLGPGLSLYEQYF. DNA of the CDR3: TGCGCCAGCAGCTTGGGGCCGGGACTATCACTCTACGAGCAGTACTTC.

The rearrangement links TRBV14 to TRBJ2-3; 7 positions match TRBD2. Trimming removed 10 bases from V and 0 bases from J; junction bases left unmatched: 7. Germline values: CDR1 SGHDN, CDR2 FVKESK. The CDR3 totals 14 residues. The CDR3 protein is CATRGGRSTDTQYF. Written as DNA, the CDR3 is TGTGCCACCCGGGGAGGGAGAAGCACAGATACGCAGTATTTT.

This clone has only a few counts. CDR3 sequence (DNA): TGTGCCAGCAGTTTCTCACAAGTTAGCAATCAGCCCCAGCATTTT. Protein: CASSFSQVSNQPQHF. The V and J genes are TRBV28 and TRBJ1-5, with unresolved D. The CDR3 is 15 amino acids. Germline V gives CDR1 MDHEN, CDR2 SYDVKM. V was cut by 3 bases and J by 0 bases, with 9 bases left in between.

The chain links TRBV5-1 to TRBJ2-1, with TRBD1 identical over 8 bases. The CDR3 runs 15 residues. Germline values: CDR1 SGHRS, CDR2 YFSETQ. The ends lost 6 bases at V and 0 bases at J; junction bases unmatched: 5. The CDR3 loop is CASTLTGGSYNEQFF. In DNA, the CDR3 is TGCGCCAGCACTTTAACAGGGGGCTCCTACAATGAGCAGTTCTTC.

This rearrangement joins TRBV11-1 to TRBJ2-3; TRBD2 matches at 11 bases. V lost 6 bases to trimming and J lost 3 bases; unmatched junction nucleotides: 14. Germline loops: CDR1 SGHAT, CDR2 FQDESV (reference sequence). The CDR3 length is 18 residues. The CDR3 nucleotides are TGTGCCAGCAGTACCGGGACTAGCGGTAACCTAGGGACAGATACGCAGTATTTT. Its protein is CASSTGTSGNLGTDTQYF. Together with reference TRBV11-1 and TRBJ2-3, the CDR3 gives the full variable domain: EAEVAQSPRYKITEKSQAVAFWCDPISGHATLYWYRQILGQGPELLVQFQDESVVDDSQLPKDRFSAERLKGVDSTLKIQPAELGDSAMYLCASSTGTSGNLGTDTQYFGPGTRLTVL.

CDR3 DNA: TGTGCCAGCAGTGTCAGACAGGGGCTACGGCAGCCCCAGCATTTT. Amino acid sequence: CASSVRQGLRQPQHF. V and J are TRBV28 and TRBJ1-5, with TRBD1 identical over 8 bases. Germline V gives CDR1 MDHEN, CDR2 SYDVKM. Unmatched junction bases numbered 10, after V lost 5 bases and J lost 7 bases. The CDR3 runs to 15 residues.

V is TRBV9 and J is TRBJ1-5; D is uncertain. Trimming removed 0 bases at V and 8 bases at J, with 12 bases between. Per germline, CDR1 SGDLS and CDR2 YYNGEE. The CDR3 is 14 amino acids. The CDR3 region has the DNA TGTGCCAGCAGCGTAGATGGAGGTAGAGAGCCCCAGCATTTT. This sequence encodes CASSVDGGREPQHF.

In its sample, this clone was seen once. CDR3: CASSPLAREQYF. CDR3 coding DNA: TGTGCCAGCAGCCCCCTGGCTCGCGAGCAGTACTTC. The V and J genes are TRBV11-2 and TRBJ2-7; D ambiguous. Trimming shortened V by 5 bases and J by 6 bases, and 11 bases separated the two germline ends. Germline lookup yields CDR1 SGHAT and CDR2 FQNNGV. The CDR3 totals 12 residues.

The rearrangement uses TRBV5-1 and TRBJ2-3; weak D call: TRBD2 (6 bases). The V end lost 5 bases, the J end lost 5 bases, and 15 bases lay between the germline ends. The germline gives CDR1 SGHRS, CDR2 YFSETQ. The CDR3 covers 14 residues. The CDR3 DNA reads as TGCGCCAGCAGGGGGGGAACTAACCAAGATACGCAGTATTTT. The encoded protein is CASRGGTNQDTQYF. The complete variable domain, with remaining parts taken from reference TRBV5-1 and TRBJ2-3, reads KAGVTQTPRYLIKTRGQQVTLSCSPISGHRSVSWYQQTPGQGLQFLFEYFSETQRNKGNFPGRFSGRQFSNSRSEMNVSTLELGDSALYLCASRGGTNQDTQYFGPGTRLTVL.

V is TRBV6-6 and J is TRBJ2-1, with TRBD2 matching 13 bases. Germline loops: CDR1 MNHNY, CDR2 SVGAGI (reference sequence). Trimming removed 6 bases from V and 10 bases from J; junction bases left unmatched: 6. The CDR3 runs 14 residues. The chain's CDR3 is CASRTSGGAREQFF. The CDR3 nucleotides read TGTGCCAGCAGAACTAGCGGGGGGGCGAGAGAGCAGTTCTTC.

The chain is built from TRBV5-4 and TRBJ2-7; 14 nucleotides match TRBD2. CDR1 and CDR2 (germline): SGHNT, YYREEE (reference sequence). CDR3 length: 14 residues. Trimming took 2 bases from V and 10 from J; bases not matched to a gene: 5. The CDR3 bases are TGTGCCAGCAGCTTTGGACTAGCGGGGGGTAATCAGTACTTC. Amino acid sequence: CASSFGLAGGNQYF.

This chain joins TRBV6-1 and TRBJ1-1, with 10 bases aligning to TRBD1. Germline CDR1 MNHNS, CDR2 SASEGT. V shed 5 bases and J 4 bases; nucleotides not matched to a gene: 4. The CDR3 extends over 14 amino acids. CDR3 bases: TGTGCCAGCAGTCTCAGGACAGGGGGCACTGAAGCTTTCTTT. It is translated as CASSLRTGGTEAFF.

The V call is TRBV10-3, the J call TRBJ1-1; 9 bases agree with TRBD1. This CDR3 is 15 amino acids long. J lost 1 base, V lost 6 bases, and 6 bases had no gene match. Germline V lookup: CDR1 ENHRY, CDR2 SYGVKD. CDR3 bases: TGTGCCATCAGGCCGGGACAGGGTCCGAACACTGAAGCTTTCTTT. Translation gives CAIRPGQGPNTEAFF.

The CDR3 bases are TGTGCCAGCAGCCCCGCCCCTACTAATCAGCCCCAGCATTTT. Translated: CASSPAPTNQPQHF. The genes are TRBV7-8 and TRBJ1-5, with D unresolved. CDR1 and CDR2 from the germline V gene are SGHVS and FQNEAQ. V dropped 5 bases and J dropped 4 bases, with 12 bases sitting between them. This CDR3 has 14 amino acids.

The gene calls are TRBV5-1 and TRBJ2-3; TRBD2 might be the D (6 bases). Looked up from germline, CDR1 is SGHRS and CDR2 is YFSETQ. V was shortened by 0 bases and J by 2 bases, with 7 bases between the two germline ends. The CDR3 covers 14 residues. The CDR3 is CASSLGRDTDTQYF. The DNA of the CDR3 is TGCGCCAGCAGCTTGGGGCGGGACACAGATACGCAGTATTTT. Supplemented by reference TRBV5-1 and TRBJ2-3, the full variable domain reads KAGVTQTPRYLIKTRGQQVTLSCSPISGHRSVSWYQQTPGQGLQFLFEYFSETQRNKGNFPGRFSGRQFSNSRSEMNVSTLELGDSALYLCASSLGRDTDTQYFGPGTRLTVL.